The 20 T cell receptor beta chains listed next were all sequenced from one sample in a study of shared clonotypes between healthy human individuals. The table came from immunoSEQ multiplex PCR; TCRdb's copy has only in-frame clones and leaves some out. The sample carries 2 million to 2.5 million clones, 90% to 95% recorded once. The sample consisted of naive CD4+ T cells from PBMCs. Regarding subset: CD45RA+ positively selected. These receptors originate from a man between 18 and 35 years old in good health. Some clones in this sample may be carry-over from other donors' samples.

This clone was detected once. The rearrangement uses TRBV6-8 and TRBJ1-2; 8 bases line up with TRBD1. The CDR3 runs to 13 residues. V lost 5 bases to trimming and J lost 6 bases; unmatched junction nucleotides: 5. Per germline, CDR1 MNHGY and CDR2 SAAAGT. The CDR3 is CASSPRTGNGYTF. CDR3 DNA: TGTGCCAGCAGTCCGAGGACAGGGAATGGCTACACCTTC.

The rearrangement uses TRBV7-2 and TRBJ2-3, with D uncertain. The CDR3 loop spans 15 amino acids. Germline CDR1 and CDR2: SGHTA and FQGNSA. V shed 3 bases and J shed 0 bases, with 10 bases lying between them. The CDR3 sequence is CASSFEGTSTDTQYF. CDR3 nucleotide sequence: TGTGCCAGCAGCTTCGAAGGAACTAGCACAGATACGCAGTATTTT.

This chain joins TRBV18 and TRBJ1-1; no reliable D call. This CDR3 has 15 residues. Trimming removed 1 base from V and 8 bases from J, with 17 bases in between. Germline V gene lookup returns CDR1 KGHSH and CDR2 LQKENI. Here the CDR3 reads CASSPLEFPSHEAFF. In DNA form, the CDR3 reads TGTGCCAGCTCACCACTGGAATTTCCTTCCCACGAAGCTTTCTTT.

The chain is built from TRBV2 and TRBJ1-2; D might be TRBD1 (6 bases). The CDR3 runs to 16 residues. The ends were cut back, 4 bases at V and 0 bases at J, with 15 bases in the middle. Per germline, CDR1 SNHLY and CDR2 FYNNEI. This CDR3 is CASSVRGGKANYGYTF. In nucleotides, the CDR3 is TGTGCCAGCAGTGTGAGAGGGGGGAAAGCTAACTATGGCTACACCTTC.

This rearrangement joins TRBV21-1 to TRBJ2-3; no DNA check was done on the table's D call, TRBD1. TRBV21-1 is a recognized pseudogene. This CDR3 comprises 15 residues. CDR3 DNA sequence: TGTGCCAGCAGGCCCGATTGGACACGCACAGATACGCAGTATTTT. This codes for CASRPDWTRTDTQYF.

The chain combines TRBV5-1 with TRBJ2-3, with 7 bases lining up with TRBD2. J gave up 7 bases and V 2 bases, and 13 bases lay outside the gene matches. Germline V lookup: CDR1 SGHRS, CDR2 YFSETQ. The CDR3 is 16 amino acids. The chain's CDR3 is CASSFILAGDGNTQYF. CDR3 coding DNA: TGCGCCAGCAGCTTCATCCTGGCGGGAGACGGGAATACGCAGTATTTT.

The rearrangement joins TRBV11-2 to TRBJ2-2; D gene uncertain. From germline, CDR1 is SGHAT and CDR2 FQNNGV. The CDR3 loop spans 15 amino acids. The V end lost 5 bases, the J end lost 3 bases, and 13 bases lay between the germline ends. The CDR3 DNA reads as TGTGCCAGCAGCCCAGTAAAGGCGGACACCGGGGAGCTGTTTTTT. Its translation is CASSPVKADTGELFF. The complete variable domain, with remaining parts taken from reference TRBV11-2 and TRBJ2-2, reads EAGVAQSPRYKIIEKRQSVAFWCNPISGHATLYWYQQILGQGPKLLIQFQNNGVVDDSQLPKDRFSAERLKGVDSTLKIQPAKLEDSAVYLCASSPVKADTGELFFGEGSRLTVL.

This clone was counted a single time. V is TRBV27 and J is TRBJ2-4; no clear D gene. The V gene's germline CDR1 is MNHEY and CDR2 SMNVEV (reference sequence). Trimming pared 3 bases from V and 3 bases from J, leaving 12 bases between. The CDR3 is made up of 15 amino acids. CDR3 sequence reads: CASSLQGPGKNIQYF. The DNA of the CDR3 is TGTGCCAGCAGTTTGCAAGGTCCGGGCAAAAACATTCAGTACTTC.

The chain joins TRBV19 to TRBJ2-6, with D possibly being TRBD2 (5 bases). Trimming stripped 3 bases from V and 0 bases from J, with 9 bases between. The CDR3 has 16 residues. Germline V lookup: CDR1 LNHDA, CDR2 SQIVND (reference sequence). The CDR3 DNA reads as TGTGCCAGTAGTATTCGACGGGGCTCTGGGGCCAACGTCCTGACTTTC. Translation gives CASSIRRGSGANVLTF. The complete variable domain, with remaining parts taken from reference TRBV19 and TRBJ2-6, reads DGGITQSPKYLFRKEGQNVTLSCEQNLNHDAMYWYRQDPGQGLRLIYYSQIVNDFQKGDIAEGYSVSREKKESFPLTVTSAQKNPTAFYLCASSIRRGSGANVLTFGAGSRLTVL.

The chain links TRBV7-8 to TRBJ1-1; D gene unclear. The CDR3 is 13 residues long. With 3 bases removed from V and 1 base from J, the gap between germline ends came to 6 bases. Germline loops: CDR1 SGHVS, CDR2 FQNEAQ. CDR3 in amino acids: CASSFRENTEAFF. CDR3 nucleotides: TGTGCCAGCAGCTTTCGGGAGAACACTGAAGCTTTCTTT.

This clone showed up just once. The gene calls are TRBV5-4 and TRBJ2-2; D not resolved. V shed 1 base and J shed 3 bases, with 10 bases lying between them. This CDR3 is built from 15 residues. Germline values: CDR1 SGHNT, CDR2 YYREEE (reference sequence). CDR3 nucleotides: TGTGCCAGCAGCTTGAGTTCTCATTACACCGGGGAGCTGTTTTTT. It translates to CASSLSSHYTGELFF.

The chain recombines TRBV25-1 with TRBJ1-2; 8 nucleotides line up with TRBD1. Germline V lookup: CDR1 MGHDK, CDR2 SYGVNS. Losses at the gene ends were 3 bases for V and 0 bases for J; bases not matched to a gene: 12. CDR3 size: 18 residues. CDR3 region: CASSDRPGTGTPNYGYTF. In DNA form, the CDR3 reads TGTGCCAGCAGTGATCGTCCCGGGACAGGCACTCCTAACTATGGCTACACCTTC.

The chain employs TRBV19 and TRBJ1-1, with a weak D call TRBD1 (5 bases). The V end was cut by 6 bases, the J end by 4 bases, with 24 bases between. CDR1 and CDR2 (germline): LNHDA, SQIVND (reference sequence). The CDR3 is 17 amino acids. The CDR3 loop is CASSPVGTLLRITEAFF. The DNA for the CDR3 is TGTGCCAGTAGCCCCGTTGGGACCCTCCTTCGGATCACTGAAGCTTTCTTT. Drawing the rest from reference TRBV19 and TRBJ1-1, the complete variable domain is DGGITQSPKYLFRKEGQNVTLSCEQNLNHDAMYWYRQDPGQGLRLIYYSQIVNDFQKGDIAEGYSVSREKKESFPLTVTSAQKNPTAFYLCASSPVGTLLRITEAFFGQGTRLTVV.

The chain joins TRBV5-1 to TRBJ2-5; TRBD2 agrees at 11 bases. The J call could be wrong; TRBJ2-7 is a better fit for the DNA end. This CDR3 region has 15 residues. The V gene's germline CDR1 is SGHRS and CDR2 YFSETQ. In nucleotides, the CDR3 is TGCGCCAGCAGCCCTATTAGCGGGAGGGGCTACGAGCAGTACTTC. It codes for CASSPISGRGYEQYF.

The rearrangement links TRBV4-1 to TRBJ1-3; weak D call: TRBD1 (5 bases). Deletions cut 5 bases from V and 3 bases from J, with 14 bases between. Germline V gene sequence: CDR1 MGHRA, CDR2 YSYEKL. The CDR3 is 15 residues long. The CDR3 protein is CASSSPGRSGNTIYF. CDR3 DNA sequence: TGCGCCAGCAGCTCCCCAGGGCGAAGTGGAAACACCATATATTTT.

The rearrangement uses TRBV7-2 and TRBJ1-1, with D perhaps TRBD1 (6 bases). Germline V lookup: CDR1 SGHTA, CDR2 FQGNSA. The CDR3 is made up of 14 amino acids. V lost 6 bases, J lost 4 bases, and 15 bases lay in between. The CDR3 reads CASSPGAWGTEAFF. The CDR3 nucleotides are TGTGCCAGCAGTCCAGGGGCGTGGGGCACTGAAGCTTTCTTT.

This chain connects TRBV11-2 to TRBJ1-4; D is ambiguous. The CDR3 spans 14 residues. V was trimmed by 6 bases and J by 2 bases, leaving 10 bases between them. CDR1 and CDR2 (germline): SGHAT, FQNNGV. CDR3 sequence reads: CASRATPTNEKLFF. The DNA of the CDR3 is TGTGCCAGCAGAGCGACCCCGACTAATGAAAAACTGTTTTTT.

The chain has TRBV19 and TRBJ2-6, with D unresolved. Germline V gene lookup returns CDR1 LNHDA and CDR2 SQIVND (reference sequence). V was shortened by 2 bases and J by 0 bases, with 5 bases between the two germline ends. This CDR3 has 15 amino acids. This CDR3 reads CASSIWVSGANVLTF. In nucleotides, the CDR3 is TGTGCCAGTAGTATATGGGTCTCTGGGGCCAACGTCCTGACTTTC.

The V gene is TRBV4-1, the J gene TRBJ2-1; D may be TRBD1 or TRBD2 (6 bases each). V lost 2 bases, J lost 12 bases, and 23 bases lay in between. Germline CDR1 is MGHRA and CDR2 is YSYEKL. The CDR3 has 16 residues. CDR3 DNA: TGCGCCAGCAGCCAATTTAAGGACTCTCGAGGAGGGGGGCAGTTCTTC. This encodes CASSQFKDSRGGGQFF.

The chain recombines TRBV7-2 with TRBJ1-2; D possibly corresponds to TRBD1 (5 bases). Germline-derived CDR1 and CDR2 are SGHTA and FQGNSA. V gave up 5 bases and J gave up 4 bases, with 17 bases separating them. This CDR3 comprises 15 residues. CDR3 sequence (DNA): TGTGCCAGCAGCGTAACGGGGACGGGCACCTATGGCTACACCTTC. Translation gives CASSVTGTGTYGYTF. The variable domain in full, with the rest retrieved from reference TRBV7-2 and TRBJ1-2, is GAGVSQSPSNKVTEKGKDVELRCDPISGHTALYWYRQSLGQGLEFLIYFQGNSAPDKSGLPSDRFSAERTGGSVSTLTIQRTQQEDSAVYLCASSVTGTGTYGYTFGSGTRLTVV.